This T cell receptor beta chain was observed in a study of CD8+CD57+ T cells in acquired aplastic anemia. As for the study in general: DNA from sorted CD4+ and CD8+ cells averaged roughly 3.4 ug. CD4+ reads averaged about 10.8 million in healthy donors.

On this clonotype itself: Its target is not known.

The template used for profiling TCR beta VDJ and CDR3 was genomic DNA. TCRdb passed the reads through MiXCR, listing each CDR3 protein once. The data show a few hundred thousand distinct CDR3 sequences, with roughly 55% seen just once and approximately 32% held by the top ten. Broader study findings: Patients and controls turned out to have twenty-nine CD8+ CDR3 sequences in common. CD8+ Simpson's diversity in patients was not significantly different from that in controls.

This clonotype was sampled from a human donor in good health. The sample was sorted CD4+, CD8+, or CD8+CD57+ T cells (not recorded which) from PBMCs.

The CDR3 sequence: CASSLAGQQETQYF. CDR3 DNA sequence: TGCGCCAGCAGCTTGGCCGGACAGCAAGAGACCCAGTACTTC. The chain joins TRBV5-1 to TRBJ2-5; tentatively, D is TRBD1 (6 bases). From germline, CDR1 is SGHRS and CDR2 YFSETQ. The CDR3 loop spans 14 amino acids. V dropped 0 bases and J dropped 2 bases, with 8 bases sitting between them.